The 25 T cell receptor beta chains reported below all come from one sample, sequenced in a study of cytomegalovirus exposure and HLA in healthy donors. It was with 60 Vbeta and 13 Jbeta primers that the PCR ran. Profiled with immunoSEQ multiplex PCR; TCRdb holds only in-frame clones, not every one. The top ten clones hold approximately 2.5% of a sample with 87,000 or so clones, less than 10% of them seen once. The sample taken for sequencing was PBMCs. All receptors come from a man aged 45 to 65 in good health and CMV-seronegative.

V and J are TRBV2 and TRBJ2-2, with TRBD2 matching 7 bases. The germline V gene encodes CDR1 SNHLY and CDR2 FYNNEI. The V and J ends lost 0 bases and 5 bases, in that order; junction bases with no gene match: 0. The CDR3 covers 14 residues. The CDR3 here is CASSEAGGTGELFF. The CDR3 DNA reads as TGTGCCAGCAGTGAAGCGGGAGGGACCGGGGAGCTGTTTTTT.

This clone was seen repeatedly, ten times or more. The chain couples TRBV7-8 to TRBJ2-3; 7 positions match TRBD2. The germline gives CDR1 SGHVS, CDR2 FQNEAQ. CDR3 length: 14 amino acids. J gave up 2 bases and V 7 bases, and 6 bases lay outside the gene matches. The CDR3 sequence is CASTLSGFTDTQYF. In DNA, the CDR3 is TGTGCCAGCACCCTTAGCGGGTTCACAGATACGCAGTATTTT.

The chain employs TRBV5-1 and TRBJ1-1, with D possibly matching TRBD1 (6 bases). Germline CDR1 reads SGHRS; CDR2 reads YFSETQ. The CDR3 loop spans 15 amino acids. Between the trimmed V and J ends, which lost 1 base and 4 bases, there was a span of 14 bases. The CDR3 is CASSLIGTTGTEAFF. The CDR3 DNA reads as TGCGCCAGCAGCTTGATAGGGACAACGGGCACTGAAGCTTTCTTT.

The table lists this clone with a few counts. The chain links TRBV7-9 to TRBJ2-6, with D perhaps TRBD1 (6 bases). The CDR3 extends over 16 amino acids. Trimming stripped 4 bases from V and 0 bases from J, with 10 bases between. Germline V gives CDR1 SEHNR, CDR2 FQNEAQ (reference sequence). Here the CDR3 reads CASSSTGDSGANVLTF. In DNA, the CDR3 is TGTGCCAGCAGCTCGACAGGAGACTCTGGGGCCAACGTCCTGACTTTC.

The table lists this clone with a few counts. The DNA for the CDR3 is TGTGCCAGCAGCTTAGAGGCGACAGGGGCCCACAATGAGCAGTTCTTC. Translated, it gives CASSLEATGAHNEQFF. The V gene is TRBV11-3, the J gene TRBJ2-1; 8 positions match TRBD1. V lost 0 bases and J lost 5; bases outside the gene matches: 6. The CDR3 contains 16 residues. Germline V gene sequence: CDR1 SGHNT, CDR2 YENEEA.

For this clone: One end of the junction fails to match germline, which may point to a read error. The genes are TRBV5-4 and TRBJ2-2; 7 bases match TRBD1. The CDR3 totals 16 residues. The germline CDR1 and CDR2 sequences are SGHNT and YYREEE (reference sequence). DNA of the CDR3: TGTGCCAGCAGTTTGGGTCCGGGACAGCCGACCGGGGAGCTGTTTTTT. Translating it yields CASSLGPGQPTGELFF.

This clone was seen a handful of times. V gene TRBV4-3 combines with J gene TRBJ2-6; possibly TRBD2 for D (5 bases). In germline, CDR1 is LGHNA, CDR2 YSLEER. The CDR3 extends over 16 amino acids. The ends were cut back, 0 bases at V and 2 bases at J, with 8 bases in the middle. Written as DNA, the CDR3 is TGCGCCAGCAGCCAAGATCGAGGGACTGGGGCCAACGTCCTGACTTTC. This encodes CASSQDRGTGANVLTF.

This clone appeared a few times. This chain connects TRBV28 to TRBJ2-7; 7 bases are a match to TRBD1. The germline gives CDR1 MDHEN, CDR2 SYDVKM. Unmatched junction bases numbered 21, after V lost 4 bases and J lost 3 bases. The CDR3 covers 19 residues. The CDR3 sequence is CASSSQRKKGGSTIYEQYF. The CDR3 DNA sequence: TGTGCCAGCAGTTCCCAACGAAAAAAAGGGGGCTCAACAATCTACGAGCAGTACTTC.

This clone was recorded only once. The genes are TRBV28 and TRBJ2-1; D is possibly TRBD1 (6 bases). This CDR3 has 13 amino acids. Trimming shortened V by 7 bases and J by 4 bases, and 11 bases separated the two germline ends. Germline V gene sequence: CDR1 MDHEN, CDR2 SYDVKM. CDR3 sequence (DNA): TGTGCCAGCATCGGACAGCAATACAATGAGCAGTTCTTC. Amino acid sequence: CASIGQQYNEQFF.

This clone was picked up a small number of times. The V and J genes are TRBV7-8 and TRBJ1-4, with TRBD1 as a possible D gene (5 bases). V lost 1 base and J 8 bases, leaving 14 bases between the germline ends. Germline V gene lookup returns CDR1 SGHVS and CDR2 FQNEAQ. The CDR3 is 15 amino acids. The CDR3 is CASSLGNRQGEKLFF. CDR3 bases: TGTGCCAGCAGCTTAGGGAACAGGCAAGGAGAAAAACTGTTTTTT.

This clone was seen a few times. This sequence joins TRBV7-6 and TRBJ2-1, with 8 bases aligning to TRBD2. V gave up 1 base and J gave up 3 bases; unmatched junction bases: 5. CDR1 is SGHVS and CDR2 is FNYEAQ in the germline V gene. CDR3 length equals 16 residues. DNA of the CDR3: TGTGCCAGCAGCTTAGGCGGGGGGTTCAACTACAATGAGCAGTTCTTC. The encoded protein is CASSLGGGFNYNEQFF.

The J gene is TRBJ2-1, the V gene TRBV10-3; D is unresolved. This CDR3 has 15 residues. V lost 5 bases, J lost 5 bases, and 16 bases lay in between. CDR1 ENHRY and CDR2 SYGVKD come from the germline V gene. The CDR3 DNA follows: TGTGCCATCAGTCCAGACGCTAGGCTGAACAATGAGCAGTTCTTC. Its translation is CAISPDARLNNEQFF.

This clone has more than one count but fewer than ten. The chain links TRBV28 to TRBJ2-7; 7 positions agree with TRBD1. V shed 4 bases and J 6 bases; nucleotides not matched to a gene: 15. There are 16 residues in the CDR3. From germline, CDR1 is MDHEN and CDR2 SYDVKM. CDR3 protein: CASSWIVGGPPFEQYF. The CDR3 DNA reads TGTGCCAGCAGTTGGATAGTAGGGGGCCCCCCTTTCGAGCAGTACTTC.

The rearrangement uses TRBV9 and TRBJ2-5; 8 bases align to TRBD2. CDR1 is SGDLS, CDR2 YYNGEE, per germline. This CDR3 comprises 15 residues. The V segment lost 0 bases and the J segment 5 bases; nucleotides outside the gene matches: 6. CDR3 in DNA: TGTGCCAGCAGCGTAGGGGCGGGGGGTATGGAGACCCAGTACTTC. This codes for CASSVGAGGMETQYF.

On this clone itself: Given a much more abundant clone one base away, this may be a read error. The chain has TRBV6-5 and TRBJ1-1; the D is unclear. The J call may not be correct, given that the DNA end is closer to TRBJ2-2. The CDR3 length is 12 residues. From germline, CDR1 is MNHEY and CDR2 SVGAGI. The chain's CDR3 is CASSTYTGELFF. The CDR3 DNA sequence: TGTGCCAGCAGTACTTACACAGGGGAGCTGTTTTTT.

The genes are TRBV6-5 and TRBJ1-1, with a weak D call TRBD1 (5 bases). The CDR3 contains 14 residues. Between the trimmed V and J ends, which lost 6 bases and 0 bases, there was a span of 11 bases. Germline CDR1 and CDR2: MNHEY and SVGAGI. CDR3 nucleotides: TGTGCCAGCAGGGAGGGGATCATGAACACTGAAGCTTTCTTT. Translation: CASREGIMNTEAFF.

This clone has only a few counts. The chain links TRBV11-2 to TRBJ1-1; D is unclear. This CDR3 has 12 amino acids. Germline V gene data show CDR1 as SGHAT and CDR2 as FQNNGV. V was cut by 5 bases and J by 6 bases, with 10 bases left in between. CDR3: CASSLERAEAFF. CDR3 coding DNA: TGTGCCAGCAGCCTCGAACGCGCTGAAGCTTTCTTT. The variable domain in full, with the rest retrieved from reference TRBV11-2 and TRBJ1-1, is EAGVAQSPRYKIIEKRQSVAFWCNPISGHATLYWYQQILGQGPKLLIQFQNNGVVDDSQLPKDRFSAERLKGVDSTLKIQPAKLEDSAVYLCASSLERAEAFFGQGTRLTVV.

This clone was counted a few times. This rearrangement joins TRBV12-5 to TRBJ1-1; D unresolved. Germline-derived CDR1 and CDR2 are LGHNT and FRNRAP. The CDR3 has 13 residues. Trimming left V 7 bases short and J 0 bases short, with 9 bases between. In nucleotides, the CDR3 is TGTGCTAGTGCCCTTCAGTTGAACACTGAAGCTTTCTTT. Encoded protein: CASALQLNTEAFF.

J is TRBJ2-5 and V is TRBV6-1; possible D gene TRBD1, 5 bases. The J call is doubtful: the DNA matches TRBJ2-7 better. This CDR3 region has 14 residues. CDR1 is MNHNS and CDR2 is SASEGT in the germline V gene. DNA for the CDR3: TGTGCCAGCATCATTAACCAGGGCCAGGGCGAGCAGTACTTC. Its protein product is CASIINQGQGEQYF.

The CDR3 spells CASSLDPQANYGYTF. In nucleotides, the CDR3 is TGTGCCAGCAGCTTAGATCCCCAGGCGAACTATGGCTACACCTTC. V and J are TRBV7-2 and TRBJ1-2; D remains ambiguous. Germline V CDR1 and CDR2: SGHTA, FQGNSA. The V end lost 1 base, the J end lost 2 bases, and 11 bases lay between the germline ends. This CDR3 region has 15 residues.

This clone turned up a few times. The J gene is TRBJ1-5, the V gene TRBV4-1; no firm D call. CDR3 length: 14 amino acids. Germline V CDR1 and CDR2: MGHRA, YSYEKL. V gave up 1 base and J gave up 2 bases, with 6 bases separating them. The CDR3 sequence: CASSQGPGNQPQHF. For the CDR3, the DNA is TGCGCCAGCAGCCAAGGTCCAGGCAATCAGCCCCAGCATTTT.

This clone was recorded a few times. The chain is built from TRBV7-8 and TRBJ1-2; D might be TRBD1 (5 bases). Germline V lookup: CDR1 SGHVS, CDR2 FQNEAQ. V lost 3 bases to trimming and J lost 5 bases, with 19 bases between them. CDR3 length: 16 residues. The CDR3 sequence is CASSLSGVGEYYGYTF. The CDR3 bases are TGTGCCAGCAGCTTGTCGGGGGTAGGGGAGTATTATGGCTACACCTTC.

This clone was found a few times. V and J are TRBV6-6 and TRBJ2-7, with a tentative D call TRBD2 (7 bases). Per germline, CDR1 MNHNY and CDR2 SVGAGI (reference sequence). The CDR3 extends over 14 amino acids. Trimming took off 8 bases at V and 2 bases at J, with 16 bases between the two ends. The CDR3 DNA follows: TGTGCCAGCCGCCCGGGGGGCAACGCCTACGAGCAGTACTTC. Protein: CASRPGGNAYEQYF.

The CDR3 here is CASSLAGPSYEQYF. CDR3 DNA sequence: TGTGCCAGCAGCTTGGCGGGCCCCTCCTACGAGCAGTACTTC. The chain is built from TRBV7-2 and TRBJ2-7, with a possible D match to TRBD2 (5 bases). The germline V gene encodes CDR1 SGHTA and CDR2 FQGNSA. Trimming stripped 3 bases from V and 0 bases from J, with 9 bases between. The CDR3 length is 14 residues. Variable domain in full (rest from reference TRBV7-2 and TRBJ2-7): GAGVSQSPSNKVTEKGKDVELRCDPISGHTALYWYRQSLGQGLEFLIYFQGNSAPDKSGLPSDRFSAERTGGSVSTLTIQRTQQEDSAVYLCASSLAGPSYEQYFGPGTRLTVT.

This clone was found a few times. The V and J genes are TRBV19 and TRBJ2-5; 8 bases fit TRBD2. The V and J ends lost 9 bases and 5 bases, in that order; junction bases with no gene match: 14. Germline CDR1 reads LNHDA; CDR2 reads SQIVND (reference sequence). The CDR3 covers 15 residues. CDR3 residues: CASSLGVAGKETQYF. The CDR3 bases are TGTGCCAGCTCCCTCGGGGTAGCGGGAAAGGAGACCCAGTACTTC.